The source of this TCR beta chain is a study of identical twins. Study-wide points: Out-of-frame alpha sequences shared between twins exhibited an excess of low generation probability. Researchers reported weaker excess twin sharing in beta out-of-frame sequences.

Remarks on this clonotype: Its antigen is unknown.

Trimming cost V 4 bases and J 5 bases, with 12 bases left between them. Germline V gene data show CDR1 as MGHDK and CDR2 as SYGVNS. This CDR3 has 13 residues. TCRdb passed the 5' RACE reads through MiXCR, listing each CDR3 protein once. Counted here are roughly 720,000 distinct CDR3 sequences, approximately 18% occurring once; the ten biggest clones make up around 14%. Another study also made use of these data, one on T cells expressing NK-cell markers. That work adds: The authors derived TCR beta repertoires from sorted CD3+CD56+NKG2C+, CD3+CD56+NKG2C- and CD3+CD56-NKG2C+ T cells.

The chain carries TRBV25-1 and TRBJ2-7; D possibly uses TRBD1 or TRBD2 (6 bases each). The sequence was collected from a woman aged 18-29 years in good health. Sample: PBMCs. CDR3 sequence reads: CASSVGGLNEQYF. The CDR3 DNA reads TGTGCCAGCAGTGTTGGGGGGCTTAACGAGCAGTACTTC.